What follows is one T cell receptor beta chain and its context. No antigen is known for it. Losses at the gene ends were 6 bases for V and 3 bases for J; bases not matched to a gene: 7. In germline, CDR1 is KGHSH, CDR2 LQKENI. The length of the CDR3 is 15 residues. This record comes from a study of cytomegalovirus exposure and HLA in healthy donors. Study-level findings and limits: Highly shared sequence variants in one cluster were likely a sequencing artifact. The study dropped some indistinguishable V segments, TRBV6-2 and TRBV6-3 among them.

In the PCR, 60 Vbeta and 13 Jbeta primers were used. Method: immunoSEQ multiplex PCR; TCRdb's copy keeps in-frame clones and lacks some. The sample shows about 190,000 clones, roughly 90% of them seen only once. The sequence was obtained from a woman younger than 45 in good health and CMV-seronegative. This rearrangement joins TRBV18 to TRBJ1-3, with 8 bases identical to TRBD1. Sequencing used PBMCs. The CDR3 DNA sequence: TGTGCCAGCTCCGCAGGGGGCGAGGTTGGAAACACCATATATTTT. Translation: CASSAGGEVGNTIYF. Complete variable domain (other parts from reference TRBV18 and TRBJ1-3): NAGVMQNPRHLVRRRGQEARLRCSPMKGHSHVYWYRQLPEEGLKFMVYLQKENIIDESGMPKERFSAEFPKEGPSILRIQQVVRGDSAAYFCASSAGGEVGNTIYFGEGSWLTVV.